The clone carrying this T cell receptor (beta chain) turned up a few times. Its specificity is unknown. These data are taken from a study of identical twins. V lost 2 bases to trimming and J lost 2 bases; unmatched junction nucleotides: 10. Per the germline V gene, CDR1 is SGHVS and CDR2 is FNYEAQ. CDR3 length equals 17 residues. A single record per CDR3 protein comes from TCRdb applying MiXCR to the 5' RACE reads. The sample carries 300,000 to 400,000 distinct CDR3 sequences, 9% to 15% recorded once. Overall study results and limits: Insertions were reduced in abundant cord blood beta clonotypes but not in memory repertoires.

This same sample was also part of a study on yellow fever vaccine responses in identical twins. That work adds: Twins showed a vaccine T cell response that reportedly seemed partly convergent, partly personalized.

Sequences were obtained from CD8+ T cells sorted from blood. V and J are TRBV7-6 and TRBJ2-3; 7 nucleotides match TRBD2. This TCR came from a woman between 18 and 30 years old in good health. CDR3 sequence reads: CASSLISGTAPTDTQYF. CDR3 bases: TGTGCCAGCAGCTTAATCAGCGGGACGGCACCCACAGATACGCAGTATTTT.